This T cell receptor (beta chain) is drawn from a study of blood T cell repertoires in COVID-19. Study summary: PBMCs, B-cell-depleted T cells, or T cells were the source of the cDNA or gDNA that made up the material.

In the study's own analysis: Estimates of nucleated cell counts were drawn from the amplification of reference gene primers. Libraries were prepared by immunoSEQ multiplex PCR; TCRdb keeps only in-frame clonotypes and omits some of them. That table gives V, J and clone size, and the DNA gave D and trimming. The sample contains under 300,000 clones, about 80% of which appear only once. Germline values: CDR1 SNHLY, CDR2 FYNNEI. The J segment lost 4 bases and the V segment lost 4 bases, leaving 7 bases of the junction unmatched. This CDR3 has 15 amino acids. V gene TRBV2 combines with J gene TRBJ1-1, with TRBD1 matching 9 bases. The sequenced sample consisted of peripheral blood. This TCR came from a woman older than 75 with acute or convalescent COVID-19. CDR3 residues: CASSAQGAKGTEAFF. As DNA, the CDR3 is TGTGCCAGCAGTGCACAGGGGGCGAAGGGCACTGAAGCTTTCTTT.